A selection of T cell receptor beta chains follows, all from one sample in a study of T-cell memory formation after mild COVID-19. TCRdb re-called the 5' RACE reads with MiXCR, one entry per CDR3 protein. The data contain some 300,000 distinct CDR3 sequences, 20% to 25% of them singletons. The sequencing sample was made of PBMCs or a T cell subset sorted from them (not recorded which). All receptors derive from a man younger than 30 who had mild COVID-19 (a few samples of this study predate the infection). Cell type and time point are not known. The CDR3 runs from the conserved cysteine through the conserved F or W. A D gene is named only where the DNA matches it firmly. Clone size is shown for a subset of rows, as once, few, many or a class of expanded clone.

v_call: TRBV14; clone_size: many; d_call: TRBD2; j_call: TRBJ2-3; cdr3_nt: TGTGCCAGCAGCCAAGCCCCCCGGAGACTAGCGGGGGGCCGGAATACGCAGTATTTT; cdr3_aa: CASSQAPRRLAGGRNTQYF
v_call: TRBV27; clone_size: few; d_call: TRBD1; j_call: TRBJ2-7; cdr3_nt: TGTGCCAGCAGTTTCTTGGGGGACAGGGGGGACGAGCAGTACTTC; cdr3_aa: CASSFLGDRGDEQYF
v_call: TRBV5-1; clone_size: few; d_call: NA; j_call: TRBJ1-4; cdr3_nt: TGCGCCAGCAGCTTGGGGGGGACTTCTAATGAAAAACTGTTTTTT; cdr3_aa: CASSLGGTSNEKLFF
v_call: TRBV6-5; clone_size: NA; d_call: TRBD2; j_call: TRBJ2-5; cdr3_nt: TGTGCCAGCAGTGGGACTACCTCCGGGACCCAGTACTTC; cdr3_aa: CASSGTTSGTQYF
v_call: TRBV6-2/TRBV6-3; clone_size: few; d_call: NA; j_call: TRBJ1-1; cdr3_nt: TGTGCCACCTTCCTCCTATTGGACGGGGGGAACACTGAAGCTTTCTTT; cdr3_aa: CATFLLLDGGNTEAFF
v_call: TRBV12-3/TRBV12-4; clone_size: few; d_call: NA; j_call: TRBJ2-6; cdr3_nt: TGTGCCAGCAGTACGAGAGGACTCAGCTCTGGGGCCAACGTCCTGACTTTC; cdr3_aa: CASSTRGLSSGANVLTF
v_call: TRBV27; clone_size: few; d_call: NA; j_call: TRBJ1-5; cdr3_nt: TGTGCCAGCAGTCCAACAGGGTCGACGCCCCAGCATTTT; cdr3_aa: CASSPTGSTPQHF
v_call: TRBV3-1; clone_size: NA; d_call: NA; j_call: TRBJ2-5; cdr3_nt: TGTGCCAGCAGCCACAGAGGGCAAGAGACCCAGTACTTC; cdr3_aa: CASSHRGQETQYF
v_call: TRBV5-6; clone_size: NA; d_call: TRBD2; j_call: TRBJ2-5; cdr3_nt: TGTGCCAGCAGCTCCTTACTAGCGGGAGAGACCCAGTACTTC; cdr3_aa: CASSSLLAGETQYF
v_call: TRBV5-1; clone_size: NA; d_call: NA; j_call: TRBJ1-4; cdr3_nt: TGCGCCAGCAGCTTGGTCGGCCCTGCAACTAATGAAAAACTGTTTTTT; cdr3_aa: CASSLVGPATNEKLFF
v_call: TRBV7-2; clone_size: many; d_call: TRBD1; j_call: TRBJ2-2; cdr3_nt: TGTGCCAGCAGTCCTAACAGGGGGCAGAACACCGGGGAGCTGTTTTTT; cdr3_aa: CASSPNRGQNTGELFF
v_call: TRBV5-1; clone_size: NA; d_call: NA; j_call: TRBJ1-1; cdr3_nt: TGCGCCAGCAGCGCGGACAGCACGAACACTGAAGCTTTCTTT; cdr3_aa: CASSADSTNTEAFF
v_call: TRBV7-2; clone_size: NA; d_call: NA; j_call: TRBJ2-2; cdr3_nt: TGTGCCAGCAGGCAGCGGACGCGTTCCTCCGGGGAGCTGTTTTTT; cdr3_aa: CASRQRTRSSGELFF
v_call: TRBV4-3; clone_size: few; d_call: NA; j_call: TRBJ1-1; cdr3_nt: TGCGCCAGCAGCCAACATGACAGCGGGGACACTGAAGCTTTCTTT; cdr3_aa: CASSQHDSGDTEAFF
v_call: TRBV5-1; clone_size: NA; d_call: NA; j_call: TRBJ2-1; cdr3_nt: TGCGCCAGCGGGACTGTCACAGCCTACAATGAGCAGTTCTTC; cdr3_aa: CASGTVTAYNEQFF
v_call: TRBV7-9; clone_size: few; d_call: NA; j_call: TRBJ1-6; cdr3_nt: TGTGCCAGCACCGAGGAGGGTTGGGGACCCCTCCACTTT; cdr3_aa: CASTEEGWGPLHF
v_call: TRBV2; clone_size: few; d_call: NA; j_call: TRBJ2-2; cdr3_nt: TGTGCCAGCAGTGACAGGGGAAGCACCGGGGAGCTGTTTTTT; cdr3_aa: CASSDRGSTGELFF
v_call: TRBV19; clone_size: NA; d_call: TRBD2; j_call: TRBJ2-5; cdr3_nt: TGTGCCAGTAGTAAGACTAGCGGGGCCCCAGTGGCCCAGTACTTC; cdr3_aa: CASSKTSGAPVAQYF
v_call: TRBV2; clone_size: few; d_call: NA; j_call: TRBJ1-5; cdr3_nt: TGTGCCAGCAGTGACGCCGGGCGGGGGCAGCCCCAGCATTTT; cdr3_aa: CASSDAGRGQPQHF
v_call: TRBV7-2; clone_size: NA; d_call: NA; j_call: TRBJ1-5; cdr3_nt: TGTGCCAGCAGTTTTGGGATTGCGTATCAGCCCCAGCATTTT; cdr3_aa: CASSFGIAYQPQHF
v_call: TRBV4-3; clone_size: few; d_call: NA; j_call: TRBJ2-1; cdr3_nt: TGCGCCAGCAGCCAAGAAGATGCGGCAGGGGAGGTTGAGCAGTTCTTC; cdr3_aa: CASSQEDAAGEVEQFF
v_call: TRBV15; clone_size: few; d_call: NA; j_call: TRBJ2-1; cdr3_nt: TGTGCCACCAGCAGAGATTTAGGGGCCTCCTACAATGAGCAGTTCTTC; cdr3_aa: CATSRDLGASYNEQFF
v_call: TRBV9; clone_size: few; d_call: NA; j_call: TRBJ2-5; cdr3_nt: TGTGCCAGCAGCGTAGGAGACGGGATGGGTCAAGAGACCCAGTACTTC; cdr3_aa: CASSVGDGMGQETQYF
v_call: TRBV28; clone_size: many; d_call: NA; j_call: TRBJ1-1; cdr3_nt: TGTGCCAGCAGTTTATCCCGCGGGGGGGAAGCTTTCTTT; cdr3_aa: CASSLSRGGEAFF
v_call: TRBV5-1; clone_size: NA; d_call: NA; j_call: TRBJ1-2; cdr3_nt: TGCGCCAGCAGCTTGGGACAGGAAACTTTCTATGGCTACACCTTC; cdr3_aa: CASSLGQETFYGYTF
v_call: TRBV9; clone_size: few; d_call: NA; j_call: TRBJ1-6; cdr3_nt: TGTGCCAGCAGCGTAGCCAGGGATTGGAATAGATCACCCCTCCACTTT; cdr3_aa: CASSVARDWNRSPLHF
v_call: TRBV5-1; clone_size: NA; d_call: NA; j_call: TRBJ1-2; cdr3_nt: TGCGACAGCAGCACCGACATGAGCTATGGCTACACCTTC; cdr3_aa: CDSSTDMSYGYTF
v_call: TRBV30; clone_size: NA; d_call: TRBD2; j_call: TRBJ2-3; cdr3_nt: TGTGCCTCGAGCGGGGGGGCAGAAGATACGCAGTATTTT; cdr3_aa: CASSGGAEDTQYF
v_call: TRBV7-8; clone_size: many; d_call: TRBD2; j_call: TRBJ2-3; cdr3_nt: TGTGCCAGCAGCTTATCTAGCGGGGGTAGCACAGATACGCAGTATTTT; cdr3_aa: CASSLSSGGSTDTQYF
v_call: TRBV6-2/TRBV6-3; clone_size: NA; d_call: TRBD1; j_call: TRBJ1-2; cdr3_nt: TGTGCCAGCAGTTACTCGGGACAGCACTATGGCTACACCTTC; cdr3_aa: CASSYSGQHYGYTF